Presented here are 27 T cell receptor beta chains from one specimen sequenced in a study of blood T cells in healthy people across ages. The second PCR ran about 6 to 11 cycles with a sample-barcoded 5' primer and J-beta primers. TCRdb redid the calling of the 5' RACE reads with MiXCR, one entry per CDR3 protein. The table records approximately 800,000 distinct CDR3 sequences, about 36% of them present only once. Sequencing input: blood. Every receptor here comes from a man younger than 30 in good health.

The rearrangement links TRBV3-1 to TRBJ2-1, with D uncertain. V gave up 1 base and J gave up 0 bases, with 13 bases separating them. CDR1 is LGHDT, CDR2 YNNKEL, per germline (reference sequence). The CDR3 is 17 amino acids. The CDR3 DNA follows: TGTGCCAGCAGCCAAGGGTGGCTGGTAAGCTCCTACAATGAGCAGTTCTTC. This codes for CASSQGWLVSSYNEQFF.

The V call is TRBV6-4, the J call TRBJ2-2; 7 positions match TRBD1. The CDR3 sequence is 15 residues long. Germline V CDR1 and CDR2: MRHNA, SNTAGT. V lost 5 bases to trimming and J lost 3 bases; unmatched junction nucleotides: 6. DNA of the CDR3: TGTGCCAGCAGTAAAAGGGGGCCGGACACCGGGGAGCTGTTTTTT. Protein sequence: CASSKRGPDTGELFF.

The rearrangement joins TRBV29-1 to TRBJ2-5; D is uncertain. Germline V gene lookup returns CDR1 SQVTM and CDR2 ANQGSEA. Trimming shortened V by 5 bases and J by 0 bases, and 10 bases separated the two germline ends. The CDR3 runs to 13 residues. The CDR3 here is CSVCTVYQETQYF. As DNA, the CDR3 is TGCAGCGTTTGTACAGTTTACCAAGAGACCCAGTACTTC.

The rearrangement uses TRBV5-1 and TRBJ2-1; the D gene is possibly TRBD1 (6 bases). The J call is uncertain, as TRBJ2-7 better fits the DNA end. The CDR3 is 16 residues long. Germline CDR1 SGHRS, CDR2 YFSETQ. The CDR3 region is CASARTAQGPYNEQYF. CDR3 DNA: TGCGCCAGCGCCCGGACTGCTCAGGGGCCCTACAATGAGCAGTACTTC.

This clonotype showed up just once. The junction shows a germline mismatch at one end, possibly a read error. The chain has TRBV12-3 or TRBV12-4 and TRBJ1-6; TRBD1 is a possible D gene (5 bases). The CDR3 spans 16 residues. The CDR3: CTSTGVGGNFNSPLHF. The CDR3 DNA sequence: TGTACCAGCACCGGGGTGGGGGGTAACTTTAATTCACCCCTCCACTTT.

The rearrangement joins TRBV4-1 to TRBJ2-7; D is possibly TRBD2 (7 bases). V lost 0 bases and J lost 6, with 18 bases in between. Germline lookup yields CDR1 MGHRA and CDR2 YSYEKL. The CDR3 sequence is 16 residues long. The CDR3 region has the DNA TGCGCCAGCAGCCAAGATTTTCCTCGGAGGGGGGGCGAGCAGTACTTC. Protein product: CASSQDFPRRGGEQYF.

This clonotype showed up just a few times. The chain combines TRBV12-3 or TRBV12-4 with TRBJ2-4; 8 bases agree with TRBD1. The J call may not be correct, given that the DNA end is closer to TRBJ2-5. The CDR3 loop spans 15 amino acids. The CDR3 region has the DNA TGTGCCAGCACCCTACTCCCCGACAGGGGAAAGACCCAGTACTTC. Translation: CASTLLPDRGKTQYF.

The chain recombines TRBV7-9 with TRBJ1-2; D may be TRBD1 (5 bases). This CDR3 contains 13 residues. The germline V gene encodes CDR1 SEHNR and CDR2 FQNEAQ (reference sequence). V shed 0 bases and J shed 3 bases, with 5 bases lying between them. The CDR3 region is CASSLAGHYGYTF. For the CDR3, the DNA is TGTGCCAGCAGCTTAGCGGGGCACTATGGCTACACCTTC.

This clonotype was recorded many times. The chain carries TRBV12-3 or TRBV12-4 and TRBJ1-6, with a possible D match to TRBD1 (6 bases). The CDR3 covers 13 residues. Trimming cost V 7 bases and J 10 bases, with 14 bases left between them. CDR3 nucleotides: TGTGCCAGCAACTTACAGGGTTGGTCACCCCTCCACTTT. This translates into CASNLQGWSPLHF.

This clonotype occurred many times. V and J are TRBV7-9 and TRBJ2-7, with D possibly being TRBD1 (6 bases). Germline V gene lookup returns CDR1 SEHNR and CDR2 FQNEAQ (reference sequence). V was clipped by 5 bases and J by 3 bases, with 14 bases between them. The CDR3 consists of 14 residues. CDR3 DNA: TGTGCCAGCAGCCCACACATACAGGGCTACGAGCAGTACTTC. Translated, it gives CASSPHIQGYEQYF.

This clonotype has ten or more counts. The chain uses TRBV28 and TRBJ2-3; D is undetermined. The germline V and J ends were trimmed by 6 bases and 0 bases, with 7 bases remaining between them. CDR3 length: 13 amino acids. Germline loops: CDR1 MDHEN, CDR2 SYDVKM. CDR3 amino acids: CASSSSSTDTQYF. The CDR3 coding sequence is TGTGCCAGCAGCTCTTCTAGCACAGATACGCAGTATTTT. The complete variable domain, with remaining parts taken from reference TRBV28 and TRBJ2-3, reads DVKVTQSSRYLVKRTGEKVFLECVQDMDHENMFWYRQDPGLGLRLIYFSYDVKMKEKGDIPEGYSVSREKKERFSLILESASTNQTSMYLCASSSSSTDTQYFGPGTRLTVL.

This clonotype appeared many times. The CDR3 DNA is TGTGCCAGCAGCTTAATAACATCGGACAAGGCCGTGGGGCTCTATGGCTACACCTTC. Its translation is CASSLITSDKAVGLYGYTF. The chain carries TRBV7-2 and TRBJ1-2; tentatively, D is TRBD1 (5 bases). CDR3 length equals 19 residues. The germline gives CDR1 SGHTA, CDR2 FQGNSA. V lost 2 bases and J lost 4, with 26 bases in between.

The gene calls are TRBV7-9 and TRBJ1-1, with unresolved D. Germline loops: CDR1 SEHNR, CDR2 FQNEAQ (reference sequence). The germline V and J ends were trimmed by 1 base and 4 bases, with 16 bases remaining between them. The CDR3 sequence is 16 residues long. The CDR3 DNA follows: TGTGCCAGCAGCTTAGTGGGTCGAGGGCTGGGCACTGAAGCTTTCTTT. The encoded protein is CASSLVGRGLGTEAFF.

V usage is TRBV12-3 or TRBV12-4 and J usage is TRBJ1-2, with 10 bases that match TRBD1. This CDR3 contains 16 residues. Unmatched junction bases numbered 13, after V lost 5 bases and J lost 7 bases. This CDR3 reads CASSTRGGDRGRGYTF. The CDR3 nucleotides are TGTGCCAGCAGTACGAGGGGCGGGGACAGGGGCCGTGGCTACACCTTC.

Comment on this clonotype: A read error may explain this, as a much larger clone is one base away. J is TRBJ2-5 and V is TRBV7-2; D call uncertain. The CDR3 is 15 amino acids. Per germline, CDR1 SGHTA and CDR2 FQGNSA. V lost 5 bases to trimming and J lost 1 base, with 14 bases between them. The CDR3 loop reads CASSRLGRSQETQYF. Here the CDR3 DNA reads TGTGCCAGCAGCCGGTTAGGCAGGTCCCAAGAGACCCAGTACTTC.

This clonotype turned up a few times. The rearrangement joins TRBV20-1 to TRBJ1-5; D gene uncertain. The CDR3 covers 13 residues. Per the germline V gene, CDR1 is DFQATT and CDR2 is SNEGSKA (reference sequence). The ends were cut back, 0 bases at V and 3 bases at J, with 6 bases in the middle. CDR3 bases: TGCAGTGCTAGAGATGCCTACAATCAGCCCCAGCATTTT. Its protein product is CSARDAYNQPQHF.

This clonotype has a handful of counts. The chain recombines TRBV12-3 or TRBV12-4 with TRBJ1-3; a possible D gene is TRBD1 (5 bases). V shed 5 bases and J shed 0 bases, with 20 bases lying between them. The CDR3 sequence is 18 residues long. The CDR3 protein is CASSPPTEHTSSGNTIYF. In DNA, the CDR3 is TGTGCCAGCAGTCCTCCGACAGAGCACACCAGCTCTGGAAACACCATATATTTT.

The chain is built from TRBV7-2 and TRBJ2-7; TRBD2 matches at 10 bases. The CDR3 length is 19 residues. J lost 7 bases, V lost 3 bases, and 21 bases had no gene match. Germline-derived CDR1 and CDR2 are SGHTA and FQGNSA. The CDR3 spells CASSFFRTSGDFFYNEQYF. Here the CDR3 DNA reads TGTGCCAGCAGCTTTTTCCGGACTAGCGGCGACTTCTTCTACAATGAGCAGTACTTC.

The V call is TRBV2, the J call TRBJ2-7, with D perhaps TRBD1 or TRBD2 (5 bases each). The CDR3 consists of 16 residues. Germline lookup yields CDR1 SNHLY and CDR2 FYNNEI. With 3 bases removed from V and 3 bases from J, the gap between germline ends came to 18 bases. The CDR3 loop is CASSEGSYRTLYEQYF. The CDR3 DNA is TGTGCCAGCAGTGAGGGTTCTTACAGGACTCTCTACGAGCAGTACTTC. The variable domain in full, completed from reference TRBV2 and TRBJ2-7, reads EPEVTQTPSHQVTQMGQEVILRCVPISNHLYFYWYRQILGQKVEFLVSFYNNEISEKSEIFDDQFSVERPDGSNFTLKIRSTKLEDSAMYFCASSEGSYRTLYEQYFGPGTRLTVT.

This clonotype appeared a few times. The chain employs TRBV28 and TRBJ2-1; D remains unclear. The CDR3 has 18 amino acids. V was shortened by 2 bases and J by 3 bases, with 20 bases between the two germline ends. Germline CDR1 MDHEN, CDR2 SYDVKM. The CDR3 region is CASSLNGGTTIYYNEQFF. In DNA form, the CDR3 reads TGTGCCAGCAGTTTAAATGGCGGTACGACCATCTACTACAATGAGCAGTTCTTC.

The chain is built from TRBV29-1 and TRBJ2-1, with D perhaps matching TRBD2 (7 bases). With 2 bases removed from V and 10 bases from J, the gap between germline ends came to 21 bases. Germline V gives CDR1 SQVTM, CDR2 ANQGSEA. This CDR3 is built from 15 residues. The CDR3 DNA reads TGCAGCGTTGAAAGGCGGGGGCCCGTCGCCGAAGAGCAGTTCTTC. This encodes CSVERRGPVAEEQFF.

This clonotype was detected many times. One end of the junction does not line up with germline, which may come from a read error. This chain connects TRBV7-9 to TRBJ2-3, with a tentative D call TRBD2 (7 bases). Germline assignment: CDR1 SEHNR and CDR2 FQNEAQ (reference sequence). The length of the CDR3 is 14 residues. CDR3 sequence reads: CASSLGGGGDTQYF. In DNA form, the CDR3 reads TGTGCCAGCAGTTTAGGGGGGGGCGGAGATACGCAGTATTTT.

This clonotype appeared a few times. CDR3 in DNA: TGTGCCAGCAGTTTAAGTCCTCTTCCCGGTTCTTACTACGAGCAGTACTTC. Protein sequence: CASSLSPLPGSYYEQYF. The chain couples TRBV12-3 or TRBV12-4 to TRBJ2-7; D is undetermined. This CDR3 has 17 amino acids. The V end lost 2 bases, the J end lost 3 bases, and 20 bases lay between the germline ends.

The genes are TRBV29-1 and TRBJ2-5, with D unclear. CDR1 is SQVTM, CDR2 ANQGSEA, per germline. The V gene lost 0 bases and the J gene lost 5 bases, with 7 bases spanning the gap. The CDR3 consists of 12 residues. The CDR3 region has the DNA TGCAGCGTTGAAGACCCTTCGGAGACCCAGTACTTC. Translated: CSVEDPSETQYF. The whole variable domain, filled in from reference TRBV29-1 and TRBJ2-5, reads SAVISQKPSRDICQRGTSLTIQCQVDSQVTMMFWYRQQPGQSLTLIATANQGSEATYESGFVIDKFPISRPNLTFSTLTVSNMSPEDSSIYLCSVEDPSETQYFGPGTRLLVL.

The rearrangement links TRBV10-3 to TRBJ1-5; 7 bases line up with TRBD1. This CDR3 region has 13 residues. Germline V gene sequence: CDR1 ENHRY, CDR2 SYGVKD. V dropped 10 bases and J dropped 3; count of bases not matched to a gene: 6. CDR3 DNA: TGTGCCACCTCTACAGGGGTCAATCAGCCCCAGCATTTT. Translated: CATSTGVNQPQHF.

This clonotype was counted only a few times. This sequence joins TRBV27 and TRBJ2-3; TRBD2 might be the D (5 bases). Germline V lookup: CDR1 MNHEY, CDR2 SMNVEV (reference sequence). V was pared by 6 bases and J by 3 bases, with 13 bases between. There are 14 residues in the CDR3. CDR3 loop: CASSPRLRTDTQYF. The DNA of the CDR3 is TGTGCCAGCAGCCCGAGACTACGAACAGATACGCAGTATTTT.

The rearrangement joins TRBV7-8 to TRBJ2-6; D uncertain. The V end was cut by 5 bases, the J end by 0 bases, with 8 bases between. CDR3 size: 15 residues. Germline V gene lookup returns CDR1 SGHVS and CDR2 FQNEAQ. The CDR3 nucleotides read TGTGCCAGCAGCCCGGCCGTCTCTGGGGCCAACGTCCTGACTTTC. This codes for CASSPAVSGANVLTF.